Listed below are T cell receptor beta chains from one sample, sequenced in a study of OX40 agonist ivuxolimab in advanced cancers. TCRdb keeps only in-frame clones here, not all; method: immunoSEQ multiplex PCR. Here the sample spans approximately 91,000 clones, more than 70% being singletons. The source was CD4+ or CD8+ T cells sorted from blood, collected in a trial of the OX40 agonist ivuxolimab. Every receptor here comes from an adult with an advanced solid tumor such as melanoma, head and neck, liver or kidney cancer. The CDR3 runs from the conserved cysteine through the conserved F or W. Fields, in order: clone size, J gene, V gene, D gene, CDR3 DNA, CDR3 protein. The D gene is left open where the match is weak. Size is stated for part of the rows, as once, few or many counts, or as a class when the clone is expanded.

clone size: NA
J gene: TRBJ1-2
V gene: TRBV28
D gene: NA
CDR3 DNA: TGTGCCAGCAGGACAGCTAACTATGGCTACACCTTC
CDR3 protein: CASRTANYGYTF

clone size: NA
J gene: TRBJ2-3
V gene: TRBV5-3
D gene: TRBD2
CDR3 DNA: TGTGCCAGAAGCTTGGCCCTCAGGGCGGGAGGTACGATCTGCGATACGCAGTATTTT
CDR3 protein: CARSLALRAGGTICDTQYF

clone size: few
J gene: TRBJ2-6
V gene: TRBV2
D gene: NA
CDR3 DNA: TGTGCCAGCAGTGCACAGGCCCCTATCTCTGGGGCCAACGTCCTGACTTTC
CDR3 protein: CASSAQAPISGANVLTF

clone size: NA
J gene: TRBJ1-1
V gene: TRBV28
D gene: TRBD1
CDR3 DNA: TGTGCCAGCAGACCAACGGACAGGGCGATCACTGAAGCTTTCTTT
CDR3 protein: CASRPTDRAITEAFF

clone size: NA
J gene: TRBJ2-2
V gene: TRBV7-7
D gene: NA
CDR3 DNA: TGTGCTAGCAGCTTAGTAGAGGGTATCGGGGAGCTGTTTTTT
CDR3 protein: CASSLVEGIGELFF

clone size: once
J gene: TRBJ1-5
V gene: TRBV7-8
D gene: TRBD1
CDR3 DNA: TGTGCCAGCAGCTTAGCTTTAGGGGACAGAAGCAATCAGCCCCAGCATTTT
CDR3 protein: CASSLALGDRSNQPQHF

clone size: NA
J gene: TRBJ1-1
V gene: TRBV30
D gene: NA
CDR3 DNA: TGTGCCTTAGGCGGTTGGGGAGGGGCTGAAGCTTTCTTT
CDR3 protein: CALGGWGGAEAFF

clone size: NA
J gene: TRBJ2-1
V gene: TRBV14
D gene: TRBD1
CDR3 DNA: TGTGCCAGCAGCCTAATGGGACAGGGGATTTACAATGAGCAGTTCTTC
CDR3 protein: CASSLMGQGIYNEQFF

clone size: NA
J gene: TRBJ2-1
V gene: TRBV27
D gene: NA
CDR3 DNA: TGTGCCAGCAACGGCGGGACGCGGTACAATGAGCAGTTCTTC
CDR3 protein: CASNGGTRYNEQFF

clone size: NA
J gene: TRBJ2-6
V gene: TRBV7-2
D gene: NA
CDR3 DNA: TGTGCCAGCAGCGTCGGGACAACTGGGGCCAACGTCCTGACTTTC
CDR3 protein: CASSVGTTGANVLTF

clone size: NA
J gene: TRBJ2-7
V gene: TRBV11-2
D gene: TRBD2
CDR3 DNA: TGTGCCAGCAGCTTAATGACTAGCGACCCCTACGAGCAGTACTTC
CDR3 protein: CASSLMTSDPYEQYF

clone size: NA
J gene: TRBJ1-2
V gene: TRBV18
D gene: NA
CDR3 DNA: TGTGCCAGCTCACCGGGAGGGGCGCGTGGCTACACCTTC
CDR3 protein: CASSPGGARGYTF

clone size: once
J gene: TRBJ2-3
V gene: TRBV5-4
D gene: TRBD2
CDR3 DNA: TGTGCCAGCAGCAGTAGCGGGAGCCCAGATACGCAGTATTTT
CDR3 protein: CASSSSGSPDTQYF

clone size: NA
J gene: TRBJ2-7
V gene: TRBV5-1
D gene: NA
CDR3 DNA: TGCGCCAGCAGCTTGGAACAGGGTTCATCCTACGAGCAGTACTTC
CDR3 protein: CASSLEQGSSYEQYF

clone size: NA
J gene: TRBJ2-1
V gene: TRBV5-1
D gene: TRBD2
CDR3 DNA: TGCGCCAGCAGCGTTTGGGGGACTAGCGGGAGGGCTAGCGGCTCCTACAATGAGCAGTTCTTC
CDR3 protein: CASSVWGTSGRASGSYNEQFF

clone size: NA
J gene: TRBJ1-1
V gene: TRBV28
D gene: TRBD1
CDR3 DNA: TGTGCCAGCAGTTTTCCCGACAGGGGGGTCGCTGAAGCTTTCTTT
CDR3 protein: CASSFPDRGVAEAFF

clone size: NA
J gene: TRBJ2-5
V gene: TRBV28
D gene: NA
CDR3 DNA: TGTGCCAGCAGTGCCCCCGGAGGAAGACGAGAGACCCAGTACTTC
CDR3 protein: CASSAPGGRRETQYF

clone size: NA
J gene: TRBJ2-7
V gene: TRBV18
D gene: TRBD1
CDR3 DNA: TGTGCCAGCTCACCCGGGACAGGGCTATACGAGCAGTACTTC
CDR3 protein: CASSPGTGLYEQYF

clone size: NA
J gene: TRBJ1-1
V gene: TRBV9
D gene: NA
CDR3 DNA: TGTGCCAGCAGCGTAGCTCGGGTGAACACTGAAGCTTTCTTT
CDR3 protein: CASSVARVNTEAFF

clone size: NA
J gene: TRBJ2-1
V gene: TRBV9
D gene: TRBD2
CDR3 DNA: TGTGCCAGCAGCGTAGAACTAGCGGCTAACAATGAGCAGTTCTTC
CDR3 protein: CASSVELAANNEQFF

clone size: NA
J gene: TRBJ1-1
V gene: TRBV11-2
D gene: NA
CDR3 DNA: TGTGCCAGCAGTTTGAGGCCAGCACTGGACACTGAAGCTTTCTTT
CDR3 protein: CASSLRPALDTEAFF

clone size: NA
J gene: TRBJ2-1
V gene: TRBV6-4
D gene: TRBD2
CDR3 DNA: TGTGCCAGCATCCTCGGGGATAGCGGGACCAGTGGTAGCAATGAGCAGTTCTTC
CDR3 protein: CASILGDSGTSGSNEQFF

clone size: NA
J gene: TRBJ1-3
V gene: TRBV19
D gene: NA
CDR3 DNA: TGTGCCAGTAGTGAGGGACTCTCTGGAAACACCATATATTTT
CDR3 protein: CASSEGLSGNTIYF

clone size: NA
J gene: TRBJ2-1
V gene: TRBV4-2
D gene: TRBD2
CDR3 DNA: TGTGCCAGCAGCCAGGCCGGGACTAGCGTTTACAATGAGCAGTTCTTC
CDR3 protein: CASSQAGTSVYNEQFF